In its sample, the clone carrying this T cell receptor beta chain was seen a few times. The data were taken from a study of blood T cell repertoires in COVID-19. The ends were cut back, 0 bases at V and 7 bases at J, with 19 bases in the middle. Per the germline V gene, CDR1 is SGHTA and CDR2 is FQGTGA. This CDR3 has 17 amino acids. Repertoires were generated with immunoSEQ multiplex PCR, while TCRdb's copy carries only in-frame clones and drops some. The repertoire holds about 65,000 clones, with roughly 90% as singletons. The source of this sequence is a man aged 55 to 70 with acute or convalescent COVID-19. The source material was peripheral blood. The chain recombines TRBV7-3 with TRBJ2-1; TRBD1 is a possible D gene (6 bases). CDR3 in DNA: TGTGCCAGCAGCTTAACACAGGGTAATTGGAGAACAAATGAGCAGTTCTTC. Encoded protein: CASSLTQGNWRTNEQFF.